What follows describes a single TCR beta chain. Its cognate antigen is unknown. This sample was included in a study of cytomegalovirus exposure and HLA in healthy donors. Findings and caveats of the study: According to the study, some 160 TCR beta chains were cytomegalovirus-associated.

The PCR made use of 60 Vbeta and 13 Jbeta primers. Method: immunoSEQ multiplex PCR; TCRdb's copy keeps in-frame clones and lacks some. This table has over 100,000 clones, 70% appearing once. The material sequenced was PBMCs. The TCR was taken from a young man in good health and CMV-seropositive.

CDR3 coding DNA: TGCGCCAGCAGCTTTGGGACCGGGACAGGGAGCTCCTACGAGCAGTACTTC. It specifies CASSFGTGTGSSYEQYF. This chain joins TRBV5-1 and TRBJ2-7, with 9 bases identical to TRBD1. The CDR3 length is 17 residues. Germline-derived CDR1 and CDR2 are SGHRS and YFSETQ. V was pared by 2 bases and J by 0 bases, with 9 bases of the junction left unmatched.